This paragraph covers one T cell receptor (beta chain) sequence. A junction end diverges from the germline sequence, so it may reflect a read error. TCR beta VDJ and CDR3 profiles were obtained from a genomic DNA template. TCRdb re-derived calls from the reads in MiXCR, one entry per CDR3 protein. The sample lists about 42,000 distinct CDR3 sequences; around 63% were seen once. The source of the sample is a study of CD8+CD57+ T cells in acquired aplastic anemia. Across the whole study: The mean DNA yield obtained from sorted CD4+ and CD8+ cells came to 3.2 ug. In CD4+ cells, healthy donors produced an average of about 10.8 million reads.

Germline V gives CDR1 SQVTM, CDR2 ANQGSEA. This CDR3 region has 13 residues. The V call is TRBV29-1, the J call TRBJ1-2, with a weak D call TRBD1 (5 bases). Sequencing used sorted CD4+, CD8+, or CD8+CD57+ T cells (not recorded which) from PBMCs. This receptor was obtained from a human donor in good health, serving as a control. CDR3 protein: CSVEDGRGSGYTF. Here the CDR3 DNA reads TGCAGCGTTGAAGATGGGAGGGGAAGTGGCTACACTTTC.